This T cell receptor (beta chain) was found in a study of shared clonotypes between healthy human individuals. The study's findings and limits: Some naive CD4 clonotypes, about 5%, turned up in common across several donors.

As to this clone: Its antigen is currently unknown. This sample includes further DNA sequences coding for the same CDR3.

The table came from immunoSEQ multiplex PCR; TCRdb's copy has only in-frame clones and leaves some out. The profile shows roughly 1,500,000 clones, 95% to 99% of them singletons. Per germline, CDR1 SGHVS and CDR2 FQNEAQ. The CDR3 is made up of 14 amino acids. The V and J ends lost 3 bases and 1 base, in that order; junction bases with no gene match: 3. The chain recombines TRBV7-8 with TRBJ2-7; TRBD2 agrees at 7 bases. This TCR was recovered from a man younger than 40 in good health. Sequenced material: naive CD4+ T cells sorted from blood. Indicated subset: CD45RA+ positively selected. CDR3 amino acids: CASSFGGSSYEQYF. CDR3 DNA: TGTGCCAGCAGCTTCGGCGGGAGTTCCTACGAGCAGTACTTC. The variable domain in full, completed from reference TRBV7-8 and TRBJ2-7, reads GAGVSQSPRYKVAKRGQDVALRCDPISGHVSLFWYQQALGQGPEFLTYFQNEAQLDKSGLPSDRFFAERPEGSVSTLKIQRTQQEDSAVYLCASSFGGSSYEQYFGPGTRLTVT.